Sequencing of this T cell receptor beta chain was carried out in a study of cytomegalovirus exposure and HLA in healthy donors (TCRdb year 2017). Some background on the complete study: In an earlier analysis of around 540 of the donors, about 260 Gb of sequence data and approximately 100 million unique TCR beta sequences from some 170 million T cells were reported. About 310 gigabases of sequencing data and approximately 85 million unique TCR sequences were included in an early release covering several hundred HLA-typed donors. Of the roughly 400 genotyped donors, 81% fell in the genetic ancestry cluster associated with self-reported Caucasian donors. The study was designed to test whether signatures of past pathogen exposure could be identified by cataloging public T cell receptors. The T cell repertoires of 550 to 850 subjects were profiled by immunosequencing and related to cytomegalovirus serostatus. Besides the first cohort of approximately 670 subjects, a separate validation cohort made up of 120 different subjects was used. High-throughput TCR immunosequencing, statistical association of individual TCRs with disease status, and machine learning were combined to predict cytomegalovirus infection status. A later analysis re-analyzed previously published TCR beta repertoires from about 600 donors and added high-resolution HLA genotyping to study TCR occurrence patterns. The later analysis used no new phenotypic data to find candidate immune exposures, relying instead on TCR beta sequences and their occurrence across donors. An earlier analysis of nearly 600 of the donors applied high-throughput TCR beta sequencing to assess whether each TCR beta V gene segment acted as functional or pseudogenic. Donor age, sex, ethnicity and CMV serostatus were compiled together with the repertoire data. A later genetic analysis used genome-wide SNP genotypes for about three fifths of the 666 donors, treating that subset as a discovery cohort. All discovery cohort repertoires had been generated using a single sequencing platform. HLA typing covered class I and class II loci at four-digit resolution. Typing coverage differed by locus: A, B, C, DRB1 and DQB1 were typed in roughly 629-630 donors, DQA1 in about 510, DPA1 in 606, and DPB1 in about 450. Roughly five DR-DQ haplotypes were handled as single units for association and clustering because linkage in the cohort was strong. Across some 400 genotyped donors of the cohort, an average of approximately 240,000 unique TCR beta nucleotide sequences per donor were sequenced, and 15% to 20% of those sequences were non-productive. Overall study results and their limits: Strong co-occurrence of HLA alleles, especially DR and DQ, made assigning TCR associations to individual alleles difficult. A later analysis found that TCR association rates varied across HLA loci, with DRB1 alleles showing the most associated TCRs and HLA-C alleles the fewest. Because the 87-base-pair reads could not distinguish some IMGT-functional V segments, including TRBV6-2 and TRBV6-3, those segments were excluded. The earlier analysis of around 600 of the donors excluded 15 to 20 rarely observed V segments, including chromosome 9 orphons, because counts were too low. In this cohort, only TCR beta chains were sequenced, and detectable features were limited by the absence of alpha or paired-chain data. A group of highly shared sequence variants was considered likely to be a technical artifact of the sequencing pipeline. For the cohort, immune exposure information was limited to CMV serostatus. Specific HLA alleles were associated with about 17,000 TCR beta sequences at a false discovery rate of 0.05 in a later analysis. In a later analysis, HLA-associated TCR beta chains showed more clonal expansion and lower generation probabilities than non-associated chains that were equally common. Sequencing depth was assumed to be roughly uniform across donors in the presence/absence analyses, though that assumption may not hold. An earlier analysis of several hundred of the donors showed that most TCR beta V segments appeared in productive rearrangements either about 90% or about 30% of the time, which broadly matched IMGT annotations. A further reported finding was that TCR beta sequences accurately predicted the HLA-A and HLA-B alleles for most subjects in the first cohort. In a later genetic analysis, a missense DCLRE1C variant was associated with V-gene and J-gene trimming of TCR beta chains, and the association was replicated in an independent cohort. The classifier was reported to diagnose cytomegalovirus status with high specificity and sensitivity in both the original and validation cohorts. Compared with the approximately 700-donor mean, donors in an Asian-associated ancestry cluster had fewer N-insertions in productive TCRs, according to a later genetic analysis. The study gave a list of under 200 TCR beta chains associated with cytomegalovirus. Several of the top co-occurrence clusters appeared to be linked to parvovirus B19, influenza, CMV and Epstein-Barr virus, according to a later analysis. Linkage disequilibrium might explain the correlated functional status among segregating V segments, but an unknown experimental factor could not be ruled out. Most TCR sequences were seen in very few donors, while some public TCRs were found in many individuals. A later analysis found that most CMV-associated TCR beta chains appeared HLA-restricted, with HLA associations seemingly driven largely by CMV exposure. HLA typing was unavailable for some donors at each locus, so association tests used only the typed subset. The authors suggested that the approach could potentially be generalized to other disease states and immunological phenotypes. A few of the identified cytomegalovirus-associated TCR beta chains were confirmed in vitro to be specific for cytomegalovirus antigens.

The germline V gene (reference sequence) gives CDR1 as SEHNR and CDR2 as FQNEAQ. The CDR3 covers 15 residues, taking in both the cysteine and the phenylalanine. The CDR3 DNA has 45 bases and is translated from base 1. The receptor library was made with the immunoSEQ multiplex PCR assay. For the multiplex PCR, a mixture combining 60 forward primers for TCR Vbeta segments and 13 reverse primers for TCR Jbeta segments was used. A multiplex PCR assay on genomic DNA amplified the CDR3 region of rearranged TCR beta genes. The amplified TCR beta libraries were sequenced on the Illumina HiSeq System as 87-base-pair reads. From the authors' description of their analysis: A later analysis tallied approximately 87 million unique TCR beta chains across the 700 or so repertoires, and around 9.9 million of those chains were shared by two or more donors. Raw reads were error-corrected and collapsed into unique sequences by a nearest-neighbor algorithm in which closely related sequences were merged to remove PCR and sequencing errors. CDR3 sequences were aligned to IMGT reference sequences to assign V, D and J gene segments. For a sequence to be retained, a match of at least six nucleotides was required to both a V gene segment and a J gene segment. A rearrangement counted as productive if the CDR3 had no stop codons and remained in frame with V and J, and every other rearrangement counted as non-productive. CDR3 was defined according to IMGT convention as the region running from the second conserved V-encoded cysteine to the conserved J-encoded phenylalanine. In an earlier analysis of 500 to 650 of the donors, sequences lacking an unambiguous match to a single V gene segment were excluded. An earlier analysis of 550 to 650 of the donors classified V segments as functional when productive rearrangements were above 56.7% and as segregating when the standard deviation between donors was above 5%. To diagnose cytomegalovirus status from the catalog of TCR beta chain sequences, a statistical classification framework was built. In a later analysis, TCR nucleotide sequences were compared against IMGT/GENE-DB human TR gene sequences so that V and J genes could be assigned. The TCRdist pipeline was used in a later analysis to assign CDR3 sequences and most-parsimonious VDJ recombination scenarios. In a later analysis, each TCR beta chain was defined by its CDR3 amino acid sequence together with its V-gene family, and reads lacking a unique V-gene family were excluded. A later analysis removed several hundred highly shared, low-generation-probability nucleotide sequences to deal with suspected cross-contamination and a sequencing artifact. In a later analysis, a clonal expansion index was calculated for each public chain from normalized within-repertoire ranks of inferred template counts. In a later analysis, generation probabilities were computed using a VDJ recombination model fitted to out-of-frame rearrangements, and the results were checked against IGoR. In a later analysis, hypergeometric tests were used to score TCR-TCR, TCR-HLA and TCR-CMV co-occurrence, with a repertoire-size bias correction applied to TCR pairs. False discovery rates were estimated in a later analysis by permuting HLA or CMV assignments 20 times. In a later analysis, co-occurring TCRs were grouped using DBSCAN, with TCRdist sequence similarity added in when clustering inside HLA-allele-positive subsets. For co-occurrence clustering, repertoires with fewer than 30,000 or more than 120,000 public chains were excluded, along with four or five repertoires with anomalous nucleotide sharing. TCRdb's version of the immuneACCESS table is confined to in-frame rearrangements and falls short of the full clone set. An unresolved V gene accounts for under half of the shortfall where checked; the remainder is of unknown origin. V, J and clone size were drawn from that table, and D and trimming were deduced from the DNA. The sample table contains about 160,000 clones; only one count was recorded for just under 80% of them. Roughly 6.4% of the sample is held by the ten biggest clonotypes.

The cohort comprised some 680 healthy bone marrow donors. At the time of sampling, every cohort member was nominally healthy, though immune exposures that went unrecorded were likely present. The donor tested CMV seropositive and was one of the 289 seropositive cohort members. A peripheral blood sample was collected from each donor, and TCR beta sequencing was performed on peripheral blood mononuclear cells. Genomic DNA was extracted from the blood cell samples with the Qiagen DNeasy Blood Extraction Kit. Details on this clone: No cognate antigen has been identified for it. An end of the junction differs from the germline gene, which may be a read error.

The chain couples TRBV7-9 to TRBJ2-2; no D gene can be assigned with confidence. The material sequenced was PBMCs. This clonotype originated in a woman in her thirties or forties in good health and CMV-seropositive. The nucleotide sequence is TGTTCCAGCAGCATGAGACAAACCAACGCCGGGGAGCTGTTTTTT. This gives the protein CSSSMRQTNAGELFF.